Following are 3 T cell receptor beta chains from one sample sequenced in a study of T cells in Graves' hyperthyroidism and ophthalmopathy. The source material, RNA transcripts, was used to amplify TCR beta CDR3 regions. A set of HTBI primers served as the primers for a first-round RT-PCR of the TCR CDR3. TCRdb used MiXCR to reprocess the multiplex PCR reads, holding one entry per CDR3 protein. In the table there are about 550,000 distinct CDR3 sequences, less than 25% of which are singletons. Input material: blood. Every receptor here comes from a man aged 18 to 30 with Graves' hyperthyroidism.

This clonotype was seen ten or more times. The chain is built from TRBV4-2 and TRBJ2-5; 12 nucleotides agree with TRBD2. Per germline, CDR1 LGHNA and CDR2 YNFKEQ. The CDR3 totals 16 residues. V shed 0 bases and J 4 bases; nucleotides not matched to a gene: 3. The CDR3 region has the DNA TGTGCCAGCAGCCAAGATCCTAGCGGGGGGGCAGAGACCCAGTACTTC. Residues: CASSQDPSGGAETQYF.

This clonotype was recorded at least ten times. V is TRBV12-3 or TRBV12-4 and J is TRBJ1-2; no clear D gene. This CDR3 is built from 12 residues. Trimming took off 2 bases at V and 1 base at J, with 2 bases between the two ends. CDR3 sequence reads: CASSLSNYGYTF. DNA for the CDR3: TGTGCCAGCAGTTTAAGTAACTATGGCTACACCTTC.

The V gene is TRBV30, the J gene TRBJ1-6; a possible D gene is TRBD1 (5 bases). V was shortened by 1 base and J by 12 bases, with 10 bases between the two germline ends. Germline V gives CDR1 GTSNPN, CDR2 SVGIG (reference sequence). The CDR3 covers 12 residues. CDR3 in amino acids: CAWSEGLGPLHF. The DNA for the CDR3 is TGTGCCTGGAGTGAGGGGTTGGGACCCCTCCACTTT.